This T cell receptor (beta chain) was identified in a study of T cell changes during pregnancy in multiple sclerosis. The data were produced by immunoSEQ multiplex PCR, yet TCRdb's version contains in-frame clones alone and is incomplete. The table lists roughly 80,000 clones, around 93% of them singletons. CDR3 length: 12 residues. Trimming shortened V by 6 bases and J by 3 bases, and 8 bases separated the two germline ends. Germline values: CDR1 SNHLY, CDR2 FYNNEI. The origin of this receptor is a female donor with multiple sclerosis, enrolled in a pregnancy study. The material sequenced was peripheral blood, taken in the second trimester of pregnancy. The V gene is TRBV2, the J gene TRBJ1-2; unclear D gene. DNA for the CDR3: TGTGCCAGCAGGGGCGGGTACTATGGCTACACCTTC. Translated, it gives CASRGGYYGYTF.